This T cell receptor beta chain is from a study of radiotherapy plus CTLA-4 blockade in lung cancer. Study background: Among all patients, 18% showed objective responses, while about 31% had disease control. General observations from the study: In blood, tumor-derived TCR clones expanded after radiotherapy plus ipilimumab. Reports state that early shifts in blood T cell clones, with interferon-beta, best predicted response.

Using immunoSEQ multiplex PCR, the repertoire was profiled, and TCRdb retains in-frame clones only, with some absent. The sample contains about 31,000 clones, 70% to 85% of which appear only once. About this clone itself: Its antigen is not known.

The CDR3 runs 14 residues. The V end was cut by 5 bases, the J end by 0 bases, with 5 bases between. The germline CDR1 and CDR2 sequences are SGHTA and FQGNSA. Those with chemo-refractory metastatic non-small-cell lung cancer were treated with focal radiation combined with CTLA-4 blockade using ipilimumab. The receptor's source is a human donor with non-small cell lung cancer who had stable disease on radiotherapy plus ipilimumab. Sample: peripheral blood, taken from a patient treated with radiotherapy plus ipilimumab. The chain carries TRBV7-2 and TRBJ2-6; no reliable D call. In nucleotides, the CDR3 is TGTGCCAGCAGCGCACCCTCTGGGGCCAACGTCCTGACTTTC. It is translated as CASSAPSGANVLTF. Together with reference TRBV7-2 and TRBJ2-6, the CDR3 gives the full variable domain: GAGVSQSPSNKVTEKGKDVELRCDPISGHTALYWYRQSLGQGLEFLIYFQGNSAPDKSGLPSDRFSAERTGGSVSTLTIQRTQQEDSAVYLCASSAPSGANVLTFGAGSRLTVL.